This entry features one TCR beta chain sequence. The antigen is not known. Deletions cut 5 bases from V and 4 bases from J, with 8 bases between. The CDR3 is 12 amino acids. Germline V gives CDR1 MNHEY, CDR2 SVGAGI. Clones were read by immunoSEQ multiplex PCR, and TCRdb kept only the in-frame ones, dropping some. This sample has about 100,000 clones, with 80% to 90% found just once. This entry belongs to a study of radiation and T cells in renal cell carcinoma. Study results and limitations: In blood, top tumor clones expanded by 2 weeks, shrinking by 4. Baseline intratumoral clonotype presence is unknown without pretreatment biopsies.

As for time point: blood 4 weeks post-SBRT, at nephrectomy. Described treatment: 15 Gy SBRT to primary tumor, nephrectomy 4 weeks later. The source material was blood, sampled from a patient whose treatment included radiotherapy and nephrectomy. The rearrangement links TRBV6-5 to TRBJ2-5, with D maybe TRBD1 (6 bases). This receptor was obtained from a man aged 60-69 years with renal cell carcinoma. CDR3 DNA sequence: TGTGCCAGCAGTACAGGGTTAGAGACCCAGTACTTC. Translated: CASSTGLETQYF.